The T cell receptor beta chain described here comes from a study of CD8+ T cells in alopecia areata. V dropped 6 bases and J dropped 5; count of bases not matched to a gene: 10. CDR3 length equals 14 residues. The germline gives CDR1 SQVTM, CDR2 ANQGSEA. Regarding treatment: oral pan-JAK inhibitor, 5-10 mg twice daily. Alopecia areata patients gave lesional scalp punch biopsies and peripheral blood samples. Findings of the study overall: Among the 100 top clones, expanded CD8+ clones, like scalp clonality, were significantly decreased by tofacitinib. The study also sequences resident alphabeta T cells of normal skin in scalp samples.

Investigators isolated RNA and reverse transcribed it into cDNA to act as the sequencing template. Here immunoSEQ multiplex PCR was the method, and the copy in TCRdb shows in-frame clones only, minus some. The sample lists around 300,000 clones, roughly 63% occurring once. Of note for this clone: What it binds is unknown.

The sequences come from CD4+ T cells sorted from blood, collected at roughly week 52, from a patient treated with tofacitinib. This chain connects TRBV29-1 to TRBJ1-1; the match to TRBD1 covers 9 bases. The receptor comes from a human donor with alopecia areata. The CDR3 here is CSVGQGELRTEAFF. CDR3 DNA: TGCAGCGTGGGACAGGGCGAATTACGTACTGAAGCTTTCTTT. Full variable domain (rest looked up from reference TRBV29-1 and TRBJ1-1): SAVISQKPSRDICQRGTSLTIQCQVDSQVTMMFWYRQQPGQSLTLIATANQGSEATYESGFVIDKFPISRPNLTFSTLTVSNMSPEDSSIYLCSVGQGELRTEAFFGQGTRLTVV.